This T cell receptor beta chain was sequenced in a study of T cells expressing NK-cell markers. Study-wide context: It was from sorted CD3+CD56+NKG2C+, CD3+CD56+NKG2C- and CD3+CD56-NKG2C+ T cells that TCR beta repertoires came. Most of the eight sequenced donors were classified as HCMV-seropositive, and one was classified as seronegative.

The CDR3 contains 16 residues. Germline V CDR1 and CDR2: LGHDT, YNNKEL (reference sequence). One entry per CDR3 protein, without DNA, is what TCRdb gives after re-calling the 5' RACE reads. This specimen shows some 340,000 distinct CDR3 sequences; the ten leading clones hold roughly 5.2%. General observations from the study: In a handful of donors, dominant clonotypes made up about 25-65% of CD3+CD56-NKG2C+ cells.

A remark on this clonotype: Its antigen is not known.

The specimen sequenced was blood T cells: a sorted CD56 or NKG2C T cell subset, CD4+ or CD8+ T cells, or bulk PBMC T cells (not recorded which). The TCR comes from a man between 18 and 69 years old in good health. The V call is TRBV3-1, the J call TRBJ2-5; TCRdb reports TRBD2, a call that lacks DNA to check it against. The CDR3 loop reads CASTLAGKRGSKTQYF.